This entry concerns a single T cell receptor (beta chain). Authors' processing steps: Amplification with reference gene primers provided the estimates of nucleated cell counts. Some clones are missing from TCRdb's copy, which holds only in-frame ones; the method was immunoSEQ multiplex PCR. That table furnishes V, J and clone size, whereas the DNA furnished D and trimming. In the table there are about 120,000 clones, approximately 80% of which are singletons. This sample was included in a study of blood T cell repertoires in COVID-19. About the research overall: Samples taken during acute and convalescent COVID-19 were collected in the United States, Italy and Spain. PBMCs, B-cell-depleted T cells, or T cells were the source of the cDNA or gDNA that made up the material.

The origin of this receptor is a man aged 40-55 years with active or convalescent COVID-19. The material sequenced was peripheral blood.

CDR3 DNA sequence: TGCAGTGCTAGGACGGGCTATGGCTACACCTTC. This translates into CSARTGYGYTF. The chain links TRBV20-1 to TRBJ1-2; D gene uncertain. Germline V gives CDR1 DFQATT, CDR2 SNEGSKA (reference sequence). With 3 bases removed from V and 4 bases from J, the gap between germline ends came to 6 bases. This CDR3 has 11 amino acids.